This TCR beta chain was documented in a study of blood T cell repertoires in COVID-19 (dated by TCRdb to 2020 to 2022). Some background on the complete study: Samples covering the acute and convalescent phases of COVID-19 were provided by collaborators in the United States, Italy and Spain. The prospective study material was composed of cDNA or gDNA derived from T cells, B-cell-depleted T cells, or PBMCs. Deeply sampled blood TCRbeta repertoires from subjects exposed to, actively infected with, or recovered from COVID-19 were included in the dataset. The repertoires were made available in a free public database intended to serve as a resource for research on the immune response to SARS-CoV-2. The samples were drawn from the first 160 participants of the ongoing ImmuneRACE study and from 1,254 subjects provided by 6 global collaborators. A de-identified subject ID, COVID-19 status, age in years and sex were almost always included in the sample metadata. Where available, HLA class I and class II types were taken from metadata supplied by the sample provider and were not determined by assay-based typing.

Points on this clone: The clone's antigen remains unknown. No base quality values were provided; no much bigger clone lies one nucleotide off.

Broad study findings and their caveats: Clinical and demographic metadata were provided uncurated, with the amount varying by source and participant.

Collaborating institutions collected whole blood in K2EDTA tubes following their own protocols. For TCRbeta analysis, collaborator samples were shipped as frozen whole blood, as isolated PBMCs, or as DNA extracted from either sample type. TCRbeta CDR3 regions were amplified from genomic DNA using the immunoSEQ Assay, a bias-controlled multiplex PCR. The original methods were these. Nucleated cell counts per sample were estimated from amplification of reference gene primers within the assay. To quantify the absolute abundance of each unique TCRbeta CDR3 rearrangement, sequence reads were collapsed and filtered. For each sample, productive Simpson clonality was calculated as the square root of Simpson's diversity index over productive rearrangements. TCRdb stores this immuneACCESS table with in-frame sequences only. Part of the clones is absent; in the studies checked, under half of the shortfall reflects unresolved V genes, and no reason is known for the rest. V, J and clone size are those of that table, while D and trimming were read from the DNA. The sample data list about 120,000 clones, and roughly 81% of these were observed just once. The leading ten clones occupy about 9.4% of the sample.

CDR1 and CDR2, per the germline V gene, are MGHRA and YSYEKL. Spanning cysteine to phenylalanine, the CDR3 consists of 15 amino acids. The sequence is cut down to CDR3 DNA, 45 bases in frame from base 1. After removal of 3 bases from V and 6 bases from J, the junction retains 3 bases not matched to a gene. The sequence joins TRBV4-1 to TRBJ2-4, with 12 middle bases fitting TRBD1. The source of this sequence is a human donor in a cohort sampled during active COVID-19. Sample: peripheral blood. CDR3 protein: CASSQGQGAGNIQYF. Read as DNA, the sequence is TGCGCCAGCAGCCAGGGACAGGGGGCCGGAAACATTCAGTACTTC.